The 15 T cell receptor beta chains listed next were all sequenced from one sample in a study of T cells expressing NK-cell markers. TCRdb reprocessed the 5' RACE reads; each CDR3 protein has one entry and no DNA is given. This repertoire includes 8,000 or so distinct CDR3 sequences. The sequenced material came from blood T cells: a sorted CD56 or NKG2C T cell subset, CD4+ or CD8+ T cells, or bulk PBMC T cells (not recorded which). The source of these receptors is a man aged 18-75 years in good health.

The gene calls are TRBV12-3 or TRBV12-4 and TRBJ2-7. This CDR3 contains 14 residues. CDR3 region: CASSFSGVTYEQYF.

The chain combines TRBV4-2 with TRBJ2-7; TCRdb names TRBD1, which stays unverified in the absence of DNA. Germline V gene lookup returns CDR1 LGHNA and CDR2 YNFKEQ. CDR3 length: 15 amino acids. This CDR3 reads CASSQSRDASYEQYF.

The chain uses TRBV6-5 and TRBJ2-1; the D gene TCRdb calls, TRBD2, cannot be checked with no DNA. The CDR3 consists of 15 residues. Germline V gene data show CDR1 as MNHEY and CDR2 as SVGAGI. This CDR3 reads CASSYSPGGPTEQFF.

This chain links TRBV20-1 with TRBJ2-1; checking the TCRdb D call of TRBD2 is not possible without DNA. This CDR3 is built from 13 residues. Germline assignment: CDR1 DFQATT and CDR2 SNEGSKA (reference sequence). CDR3 loop: CSARRRVYNEQFF.

The CDR3: CSAKWTVDNEQFF. The rearrangement uses TRBV20-1 and TRBJ2-1; the D gene TCRdb calls, TRBD1, cannot be checked with no DNA. CDR1 is DFQATT, CDR2 SNEGSKA, per germline (reference sequence). The CDR3 contains 13 residues.

The V gene is TRBV18, the J gene TRBJ1-4; TCRdb returns TRBD1, unconfirmable since there is no DNA. Germline V gene lookup returns CDR1 KGHSH and CDR2 LQKENI. The CDR3 consists of 15 residues. Here the CDR3 reads CASSRVRGVDEKLFF.

CDR3 region: CSARGLAGGELNEQFF. The V gene is TRBV20-1, the J gene TRBJ2-1; TCRdb indicates TRBD2, and absent DNA this call remains unverified. The length of the CDR3 is 16 residues. From germline, CDR1 is DFQATT and CDR2 SNEGSKA (reference sequence).

This sequence joins TRBV5-1 and TRBJ1-4; lacking DNA, the TRBD1 call made by TCRdb goes unchecked. The CDR3 is 15 amino acids. Germline assignment: CDR1 SGHRS and CDR2 YFSETQ. The CDR3 sequence is CASSSTGFTYEKLFF.

The chain is built from TRBV27 and TRBJ2-3; TCRdb's D call, TRBD1, is unchecked because there is no DNA. The germline V gene encodes CDR1 MNHEY and CDR2 SMNVEV (reference sequence). The CDR3 covers 15 residues. CDR3 sequence: CASRGGAGFTDTQYF.

The chain links TRBV20-1 to TRBJ2-1; TCRdb picks TRBD2, but there is no DNA to check that call. The CDR3 spans 13 residues. Germline V gene data show CDR1 as DFQATT and CDR2 as SNEGSKA (reference sequence). This CDR3 reads CSARELAGVEQFF.

The chain links TRBV7-9 to TRBJ2-1; the TCRdb D gene call, TRBD1, has no DNA to confirm it. There are 14 residues in the CDR3. Germline V lookup: CDR1 SEHNR, CDR2 FQNEAQ (reference sequence). The CDR3 spells CASSHPDRVHEQFF.

J is TRBJ2-3 and V is TRBV6-4; lacking DNA, the TRBD1 call made by TCRdb goes unchecked. Germline V gives CDR1 MRHNA, CDR2 SNTAGT. The CDR3 spans 16 residues. CDR3 region: CASSDSGTGDSDTQYF.

CDR3 region: CASSESTSSPTDTQYF. The gene calls are TRBV6-4 and TRBJ2-3; TCRdb gives TRBD2 as the D gene, but with no DNA this cannot be confirmed. Germline CDR1 is MRHNA and CDR2 is SNTAGT. The CDR3 has 16 amino acids.

The chain combines TRBV4-2 with TRBJ2-7; there is no DNA to check the TCRdb D call of TRBD2. CDR1 is LGHNA, CDR2 YNFKEQ, per germline. This CDR3 spans 16 amino acids. The CDR3 spells CASSQELAGEAHEQYF.

The gene calls are TRBV27 and TRBJ1-1; TCRdb calls TRBD1, which cannot be checked without DNA. Germline CDR1 and CDR2: MNHEY and SMNVEV (reference sequence). The CDR3 has 14 amino acids. CDR3 sequence reads: CASSSQTGNTEAFF.